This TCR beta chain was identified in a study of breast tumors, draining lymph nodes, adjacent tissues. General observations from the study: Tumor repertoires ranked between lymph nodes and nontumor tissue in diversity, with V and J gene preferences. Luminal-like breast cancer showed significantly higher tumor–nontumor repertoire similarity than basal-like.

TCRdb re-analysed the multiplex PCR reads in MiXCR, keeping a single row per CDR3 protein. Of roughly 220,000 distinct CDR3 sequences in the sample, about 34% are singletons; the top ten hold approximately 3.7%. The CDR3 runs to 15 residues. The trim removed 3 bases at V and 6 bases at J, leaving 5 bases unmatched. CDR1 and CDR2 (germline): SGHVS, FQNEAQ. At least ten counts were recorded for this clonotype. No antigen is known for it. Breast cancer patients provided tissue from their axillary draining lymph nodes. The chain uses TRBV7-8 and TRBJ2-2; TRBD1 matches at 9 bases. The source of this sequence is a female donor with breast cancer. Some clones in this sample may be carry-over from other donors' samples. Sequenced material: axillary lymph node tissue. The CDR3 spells CASSFRRQGAGELFF. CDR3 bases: TGTGCCAGCAGCTTTAGGAGACAGGGGGCCGGGGAGCTGTTTTTT. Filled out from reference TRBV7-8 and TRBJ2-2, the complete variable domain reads GAGVSQSPRYKVAKRGQDVALRCDPISGHVSLFWYQQALGQGPEFLTYFQNEAQLDKSGLPSDRFFAERPEGSVSTLKIQRTQQEDSAVYLCASSFRRQGAGELFFGEGSRLTVL.